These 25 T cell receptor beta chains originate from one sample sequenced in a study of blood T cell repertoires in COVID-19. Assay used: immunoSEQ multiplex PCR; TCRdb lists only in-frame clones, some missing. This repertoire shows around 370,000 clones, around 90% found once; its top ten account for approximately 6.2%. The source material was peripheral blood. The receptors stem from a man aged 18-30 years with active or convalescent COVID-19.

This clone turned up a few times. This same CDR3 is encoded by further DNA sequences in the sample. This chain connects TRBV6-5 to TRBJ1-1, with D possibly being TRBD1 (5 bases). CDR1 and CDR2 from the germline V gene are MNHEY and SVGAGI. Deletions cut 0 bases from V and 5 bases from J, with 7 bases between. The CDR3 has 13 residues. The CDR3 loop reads CASSYSRGTEAFF. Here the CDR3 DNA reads TGTGCCAGCAGTTACTCCCGGGGGACTGAAGCTTTCTTT.

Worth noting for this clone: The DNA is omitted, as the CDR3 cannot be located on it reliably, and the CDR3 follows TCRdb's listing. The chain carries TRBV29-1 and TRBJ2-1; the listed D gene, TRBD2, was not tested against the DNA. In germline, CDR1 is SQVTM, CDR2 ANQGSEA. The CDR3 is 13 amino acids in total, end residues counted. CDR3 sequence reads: CSVEEFASGNAFF.

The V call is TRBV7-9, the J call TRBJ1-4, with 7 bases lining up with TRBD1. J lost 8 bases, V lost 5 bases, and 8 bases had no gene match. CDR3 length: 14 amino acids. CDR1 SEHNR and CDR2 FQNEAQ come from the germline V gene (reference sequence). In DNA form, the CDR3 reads TGTGCCAGCAGCCCAGACAGGGATGGCGAAAAACTGTTTTTT. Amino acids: CASSPDRDGEKLFF.

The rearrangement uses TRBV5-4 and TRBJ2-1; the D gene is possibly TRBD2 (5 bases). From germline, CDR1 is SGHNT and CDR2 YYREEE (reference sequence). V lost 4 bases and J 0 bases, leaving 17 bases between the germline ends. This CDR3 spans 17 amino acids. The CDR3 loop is CASSPGIWTSSYNEQFF. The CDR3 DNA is TGTGCCAGCAGCCCCGGCATTTGGACTTCCTCCTACAATGAGCAGTTCTTC.

CDR3 nucleotide sequence: TGTGCCAGCGCTGTGATGGGGCCACCCCTTTACGAGCAGTACTTC. Its translation: CASAVMGPPLYEQYF. The V call is TRBV5-6, the J call TRBJ2-7, with D perhaps matching TRBD1 (5 bases). Germline V gene data show CDR1 as SGHDT and CDR2 as YYEEEE. V lost 7 bases and J lost 4, with 21 bases in between. This CDR3 has 15 residues.

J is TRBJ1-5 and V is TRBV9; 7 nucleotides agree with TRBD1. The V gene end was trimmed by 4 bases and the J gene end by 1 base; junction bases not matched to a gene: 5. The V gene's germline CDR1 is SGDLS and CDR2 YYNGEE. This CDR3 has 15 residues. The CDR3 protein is CASSPSGGSNQPQHF. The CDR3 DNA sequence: TGTGCCAGCAGCCCATCAGGGGGGAGCAATCAGCCCCAGCATTTT.

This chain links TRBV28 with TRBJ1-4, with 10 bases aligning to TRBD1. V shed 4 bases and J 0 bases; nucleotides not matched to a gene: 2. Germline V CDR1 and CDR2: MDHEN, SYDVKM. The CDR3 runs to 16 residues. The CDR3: CASSWTGGTTNEKLFF. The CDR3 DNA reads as TGTGCCAGCAGTTGGACAGGGGGGACAACTAATGAAAAACTGTTTTTT.

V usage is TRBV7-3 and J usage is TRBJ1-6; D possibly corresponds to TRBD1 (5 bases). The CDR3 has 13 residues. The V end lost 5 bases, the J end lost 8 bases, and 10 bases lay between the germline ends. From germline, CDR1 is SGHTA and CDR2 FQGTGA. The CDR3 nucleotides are TGTGCCAGCAGCCCGGACATAGATTCACCCCTCCACTTT. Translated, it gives CASSPDIDSPLHF.

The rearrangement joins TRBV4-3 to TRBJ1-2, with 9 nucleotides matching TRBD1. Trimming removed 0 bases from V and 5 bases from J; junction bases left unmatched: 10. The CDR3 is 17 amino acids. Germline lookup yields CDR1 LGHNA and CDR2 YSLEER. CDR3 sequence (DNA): TGCGCCAGCAGCCAAGACCTAACGACAGGGGGATCGTATGGCTACACCTTC. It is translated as CASSQDLTTGGSYGYTF.

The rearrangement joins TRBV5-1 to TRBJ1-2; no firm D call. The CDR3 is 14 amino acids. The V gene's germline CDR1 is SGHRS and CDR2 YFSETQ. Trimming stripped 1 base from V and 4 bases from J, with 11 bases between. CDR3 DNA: TGCGCCAGCAGCTTGAGATTCGGAGGCTATGGCTACACCTTC. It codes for CASSLRFGGYGYTF.

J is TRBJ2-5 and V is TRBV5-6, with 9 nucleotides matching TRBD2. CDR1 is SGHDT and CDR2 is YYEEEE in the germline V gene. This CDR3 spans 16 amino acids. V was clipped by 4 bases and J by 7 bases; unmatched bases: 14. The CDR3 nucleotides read TGTGCCAGCAGCCGGGGTGGTAGCGGGAGTGGCCTGACCCAGTACTTC. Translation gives CASSRGGSGSGLTQYF.

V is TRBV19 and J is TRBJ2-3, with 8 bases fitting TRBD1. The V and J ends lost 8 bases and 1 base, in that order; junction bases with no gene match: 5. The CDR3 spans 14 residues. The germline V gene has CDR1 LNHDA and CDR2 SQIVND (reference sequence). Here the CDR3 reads CASADRGRTDTQYF. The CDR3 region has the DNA TGTGCCAGTGCCGACAGGGGACGCACAGATACGCAGTATTTT.

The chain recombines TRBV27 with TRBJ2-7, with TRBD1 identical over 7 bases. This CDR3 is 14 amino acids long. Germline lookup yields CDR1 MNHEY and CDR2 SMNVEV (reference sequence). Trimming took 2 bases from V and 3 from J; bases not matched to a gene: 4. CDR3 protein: CASSLKGASYEQYF. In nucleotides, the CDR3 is TGTGCCAGCAGTTTAAAGGGGGCAAGCTACGAGCAGTACTTC.

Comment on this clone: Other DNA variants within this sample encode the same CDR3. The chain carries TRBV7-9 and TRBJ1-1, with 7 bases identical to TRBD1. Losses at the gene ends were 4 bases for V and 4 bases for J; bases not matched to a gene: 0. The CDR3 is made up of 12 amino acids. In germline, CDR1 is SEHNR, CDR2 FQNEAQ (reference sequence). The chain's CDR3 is CASSSGGTEAFF. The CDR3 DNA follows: TGTGCCAGCAGCTCAGGGGGCACTGAAGCTTTCTTT.

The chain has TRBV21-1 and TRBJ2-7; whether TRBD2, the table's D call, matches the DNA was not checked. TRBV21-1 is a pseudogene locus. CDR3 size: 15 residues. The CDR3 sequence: CASSKAGGIAFEQYF. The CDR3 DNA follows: TGTGCCAGCAGCAAAGCGGGGGGGATCGCCTTCGAGCAGTACTTC.

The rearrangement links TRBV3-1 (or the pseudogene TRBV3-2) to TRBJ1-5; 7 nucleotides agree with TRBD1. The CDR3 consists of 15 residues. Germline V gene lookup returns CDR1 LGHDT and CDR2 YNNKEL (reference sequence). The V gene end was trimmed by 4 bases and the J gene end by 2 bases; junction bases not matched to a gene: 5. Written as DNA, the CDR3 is TGTGCCAGCAGCCCCCAGGGGGTGGGCAATCAGCCCCAGCATTTT. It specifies CASSPQGVGNQPQHF.

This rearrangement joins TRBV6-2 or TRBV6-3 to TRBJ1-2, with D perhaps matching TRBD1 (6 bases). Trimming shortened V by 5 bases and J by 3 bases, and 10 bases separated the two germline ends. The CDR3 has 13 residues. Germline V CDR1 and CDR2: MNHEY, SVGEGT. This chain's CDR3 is CASSTRTDYGYTF. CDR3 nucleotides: TGTGCCAGCAGTACTAGGACAGACTATGGCTACACCTTC.

The DNA of the CDR3 is TGTGCCTGGAGTGGCAGACGAAAGGCGGGCAATCAGCCCCAGCATTTT. Translation gives CAWSGRRKAGNQPQHF. The chain has TRBV30 and TRBJ1-5; unclear D gene. This CDR3 has 16 amino acids. Trimming took 1 base from V and 2 from J, leaving 15 bases between them. CDR1 and CDR2 (germline): GTSNPN, SVGIG (reference sequence).

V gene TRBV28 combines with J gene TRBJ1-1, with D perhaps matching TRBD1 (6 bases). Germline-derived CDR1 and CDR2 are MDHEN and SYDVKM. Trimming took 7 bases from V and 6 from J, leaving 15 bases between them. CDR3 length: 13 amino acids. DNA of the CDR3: TGTGCCAGCAACCCGGGGGGGCGAGCTGAAGCTTTCTTT. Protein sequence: CASNPGGRAEAFF.

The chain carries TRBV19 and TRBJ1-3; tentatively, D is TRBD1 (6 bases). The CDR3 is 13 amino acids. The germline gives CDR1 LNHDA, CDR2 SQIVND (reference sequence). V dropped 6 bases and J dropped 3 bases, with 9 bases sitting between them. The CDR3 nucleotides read TGTGCCAGTAGCGCAGGGGTTGGAAACACCATATATTTT. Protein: CASSAGVGNTIYF.

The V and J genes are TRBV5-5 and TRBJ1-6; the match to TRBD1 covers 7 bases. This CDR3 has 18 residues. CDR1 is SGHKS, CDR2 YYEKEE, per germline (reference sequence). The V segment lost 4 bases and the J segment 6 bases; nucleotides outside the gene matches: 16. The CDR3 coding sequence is TGTGCCAGCAGCCCACACATGGGGTCCGGGACAGCTAATTCACCCCTCCACTTT. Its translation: CASSPHMGSGTANSPLHF.

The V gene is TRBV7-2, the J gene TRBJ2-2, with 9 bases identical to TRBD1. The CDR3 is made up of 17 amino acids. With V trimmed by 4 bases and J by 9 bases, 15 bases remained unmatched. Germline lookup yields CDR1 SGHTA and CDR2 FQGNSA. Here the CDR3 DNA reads TGTGCCAGCAGCTCCAGAACAGGGGGCCCCAGGGTCCGGGAGCTGTTTTTT. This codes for CASSSRTGGPRVRELFF.

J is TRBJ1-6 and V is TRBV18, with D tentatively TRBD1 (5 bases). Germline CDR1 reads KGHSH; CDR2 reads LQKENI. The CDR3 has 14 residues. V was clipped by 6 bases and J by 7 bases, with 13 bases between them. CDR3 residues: CASSTETQNSPLHF. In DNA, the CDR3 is TGTGCCAGCTCGACAGAGACTCAAAATTCACCCCTCCACTTT. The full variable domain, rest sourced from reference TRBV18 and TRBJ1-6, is NAGVMQNPRHLVRRRGQEARLRCSPMKGHSHVYWYRQLPEEGLKFMVYLQKENIIDESGMPKERFSAEFPKEGPSILRIQQVVRGDSAAYFCASSTETQNSPLHFGNGTRLTVT.

CDR3 sequence (DNA): TGTGCCAGCAGAAGGGACAGGGGGGCCTACGAGCAGTACTTC. Its translation is CASRRDRGAYEQYF. The chain couples TRBV27 to TRBJ2-7, with 11 bases fitting TRBD1. The CDR3 sequence is 14 residues long. Germline V gives CDR1 MNHEY, CDR2 SMNVEV (reference sequence). Trimming cost V 6 bases and J 2 bases; bases outside gene matches: 3.

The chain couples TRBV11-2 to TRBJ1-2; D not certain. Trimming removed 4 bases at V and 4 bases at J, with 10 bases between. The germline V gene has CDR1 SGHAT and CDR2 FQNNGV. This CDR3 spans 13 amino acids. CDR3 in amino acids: CASSSVAGYGYTF. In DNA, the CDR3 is TGTGCCAGCAGCTCGGTCGCCGGCTATGGCTACACCTTC.